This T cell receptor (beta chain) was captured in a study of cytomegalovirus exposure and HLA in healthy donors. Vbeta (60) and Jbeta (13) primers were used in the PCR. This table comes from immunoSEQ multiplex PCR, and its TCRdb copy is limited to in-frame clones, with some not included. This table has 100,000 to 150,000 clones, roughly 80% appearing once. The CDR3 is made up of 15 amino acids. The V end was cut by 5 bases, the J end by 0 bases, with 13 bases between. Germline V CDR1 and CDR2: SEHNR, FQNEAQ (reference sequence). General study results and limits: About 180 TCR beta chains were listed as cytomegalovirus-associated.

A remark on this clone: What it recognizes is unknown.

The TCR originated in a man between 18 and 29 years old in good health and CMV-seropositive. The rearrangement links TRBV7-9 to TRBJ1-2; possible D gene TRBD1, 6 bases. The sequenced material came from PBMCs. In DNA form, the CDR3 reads TGTGCCAGCAGCCCCGGACAGCCAACTAACTATGGCTACACCTTC. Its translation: CASSPGQPTNYGYTF.